This paragraph reports one T cell receptor beta chain. The table lists this clone with a few counts. Its antigen specificity is not known. Nothing much larger sits one base from this clone, and base qualities are not available. The germline V gene encodes CDR1 KGHSH and CDR2 LQKENI. V and J are trimmed by 6 bases and 4 bases, and the gene matches miss 10 bases of the junction. The CDR3, cysteine through phenylalanine, is 15 amino acids long. CDR3 DNA only is kept here, 45 bases in frame from base 1. The data originate from a study of cytomegalovirus exposure and HLA in healthy donors (dated by TCRdb to the late 2010s). In the study overall: An earlier analysis of several hundred of the donors reported 250 to 350 Gb of sequence data and around 120 million unique TCR beta sequences obtained from some 170 million T cells. Every repertoire in the discovery cohort had been generated on one and the same sequencing platform. On average, roughly 250,000 unique TCR beta nucleotide sequences were sequenced per donor among several hundred genotyped donors of the cohort, with around 19% of those sequences being non-productive. Genome-wide SNP genotypes for about 60% of the 666 donors were used in a later genetic analysis, which treated that subset as a discovery cohort. To decide whether each TCR beta V gene segment behaved as functional or pseudogenic, an earlier analysis of several hundred of the donors relied on high-throughput TCR beta sequencing. The number of donors typed differed by locus, with roughly 629-640 for A, B, C, DRB1 and DQB1, around 560 for DQA1, about 610 for DPA1, and 450 to 480 for DPB1. The T cell repertoires of around 670 subjects were profiled by immunosequencing and related to cytomegalovirus serostatus. To predict cytomegalovirus infection status, the study combined high-throughput TCR immunosequencing, statistical association of individual TCRs with disease status, and machine learning. Among the 398 genotyped donors, more than 70% belonged to the genetic ancestry cluster associated with self-reported Caucasian donors. Class I and class II HLA loci were covered by the typing at four-digit resolution. An early release covering about 600 HLA-typed donors comprised approximately 300 gigabases of sequencing data and around 80 million unique TCR sequences. The study was designed to test whether signatures of past pathogen exposure could be identified by cataloging public T cell receptors. Four or five DR-DQ haplotypes were treated as single units for association and clustering because of strong linkage in the cohort. In addition to the first cohort of about 650 subjects, a separate validation cohort of 120 different subjects was used. To study patterns of TCR occurrence, a later analysis re-analyzed previously published TCR beta repertoires from 666 donors and added high-resolution HLA genotyping. Donor age, sex, ethnicity and CMV serostatus were compiled together with the repertoire data. In the later analysis, no new phenotypic data were used to find candidate immune exposures; instead, reliance was placed on TCR beta sequences and their occurrence across donors. General findings and caveats noted by the study authors: It was suggested by the authors that the approach could potentially be generalized to other disease states and immunological phenotypes. Compared with equally common non-associated chains, HLA-associated TCR beta chains in a later analysis were more clonally expanded and had lower generation probabilities. A group of highly shared sequence variants was considered likely to be a technical artifact of the sequencing pipeline. The classifier was reported to diagnose cytomegalovirus status with high specificity and sensitivity in both the original and validation cohorts. Only TCR beta chains were sequenced in this cohort, and the absence of alpha or paired-chain data limited detectable features. Immune exposure information for the cohort was limited to CMV serostatus. Roughly uniform sequencing depth across donors was assumed in presence/absence analyses, although this assumption may not hold. According to a later analysis, TCR association rates differed among HLA loci, with DRB1 alleles showing the most associated TCRs and HLA-C alleles showing the fewest. In the study, approximately 150 TCR beta chains were listed as associated with cytomegalovirus. Some IMGT-functional V segments, including TRBV6-2 and TRBV6-3, could not be distinguished by the 87-base-pair reads and were therefore excluded. Fewer than 20 rarely observed V segments, including chromosome 9 orphons, were excluded from the earlier analysis of 550 to 700 of the donors because counts were too low. Compared with the approximately 670-donor mean, donors in an Asian-associated ancestry cluster had fewer N-insertions in productive TCRs, according to a later genetic analysis. When HLA alleles, especially DR and DQ, strongly co-occurred, TCR associations were difficult to assign to individual alleles. A further reported finding was that TCR beta sequences accurately predicted the HLA-A and HLA-B alleles for most subjects in the first cohort. Linkage disequilibrium might explain the correlated functional status among segregating V segments, but an unknown experimental factor could not be excluded. A few of the identified cytomegalovirus-associated TCR beta chains were confirmed in vitro to be specific for cytomegalovirus antigens. Most CMV-associated TCR beta chains appeared to be HLA-restricted in a later analysis, and the HLA associations seemed to be driven largely by CMV exposure. According to a later analysis, parvovirus B19, influenza, CMV and Epstein-Barr virus appeared linked to several top co-occurrence clusters. Specific HLA alleles were associated with 15,000 to 20,000 TCR beta sequences at a false discovery rate of 0.05 in a later analysis. An earlier analysis of several hundred of the donors showed that most TCR beta V segments appeared in productive rearrangements either about 90% or about 30% of the time, which broadly matched IMGT annotations. While some public TCRs were present in many individuals, most TCR sequences turned up only very rarely across donors. Because HLA typing was missing for some donors at each locus, association tests included only the typed subset. In a later genetic analysis, a missense DCLRE1C variant was associated with V-gene and J-gene trimming of TCR beta chains, and the association was replicated in an independent cohort.

The cohort comprised 666 healthy bone marrow donors. At the time of sampling, every cohort member was nominally healthy, though immune exposures that went unrecorded were likely present. Of the approximately 700 cohort members, about 280 had positive CMV serostatus and roughly 330 had negative CMV serostatus, and CMV serostatus was not recorded for the donor. A peripheral blood sample was collected from each donor, and TCR beta sequencing was performed on peripheral blood mononuclear cells. The Qiagen DNeasy Blood Extraction Kit was used to extract genomic DNA from the blood cell samples. Library generation was performed with the immunoSEQ multiplex PCR assay. For the multiplex PCR, a mixture combining 60 forward primers for TCR Vbeta segments and 13 reverse primers for TCR Jbeta segments was used. A multiplex PCR assay on genomic DNA amplified the CDR3 region of rearranged TCR beta genes. The amplified TCR beta libraries were sequenced on the Illumina HiSeq System as 87-base-pair reads. The authors' pipeline ran thus. A later analysis tallied some 79 million unique TCR beta chains across the 600 to 700 repertoires, and about 12 million of those chains were shared by two or more donors. To remove PCR and sequencing errors, raw reads were error-corrected and collapsed into unique sequences using a nearest-neighbor algorithm that merged closely related sequences. Alignment of CDR3 sequences to IMGT reference sequences was used to assign V, D and J gene segments. For a sequence to be retained, a match of at least six nucleotides to both a V gene segment and a J gene segment was required. Rearrangements were called productive when the CDR3 lacked stop codons and stayed in frame with V and J; all others were non-productive. Following IMGT convention, CDR3 was defined as the stretch from the second conserved V-encoded cysteine to the conserved J-encoded phenylalanine. The earlier analysis of roughly 590 of the donors excluded any sequence lacking an unambiguous match to a single V gene segment. In an earlier analysis of approximately 590 of the donors, a V segment was called functional when productive rearrangements were above 56.7%, and segregating when the standard deviation between donors exceeded 5%. A statistical classification framework was built to diagnose cytomegalovirus status from the catalog of TCR beta chain sequences. A later analysis assigned V and J genes by comparing TCR nucleotide sequences with IMGT/GENE-DB human TR gene sequences. A later analysis assigned CDR3 sequences and most-parsimonious VDJ recombination scenarios with the TCRdist pipeline. A later analysis defined each TCR beta chain by its CDR3 amino acid sequence plus V-gene family, and excluded reads lacking a unique V-gene family. A later analysis removed 550 to 700 highly shared, low-generation-probability nucleotide sequences to deal with suspected cross-contamination and a sequencing artifact. For each public chain, a later analysis derived a clonal expansion index from normalized ranks of inferred template counts within each repertoire. Generation probabilities in a later analysis came from a VDJ recombination model fitted to out-of-frame rearrangements, and those results were checked against IGoR. In a later analysis, hypergeometric tests were used to score TCR-TCR, TCR-HLA and TCR-CMV co-occurrence, with a repertoire-size bias correction applied to TCR pairs. In a later analysis, false discovery rates were estimated by permuting HLA or CMV assignments 20 times. In a later analysis, co-occurring TCRs were grouped using DBSCAN, with TCRdist sequence similarity added in when clustering inside HLA-allele-positive subsets. Repertoires with fewer than 30,000 or more than 120,000 public chains, plus five repertoires with anomalous nucleotide sharing, were excluded from co-occurrence clustering. TCRdb re-hosts the immuneACCESS table, in-frame sequences only. Its copies lack some clones; in the studies checked, an unresolved V gene accounts for under half of them, and the cause for the rest is not known. V and J calls and clone size come straight from that table; D and trimming were deduced from the DNA. The sample includes roughly 150,000 clones, with roughly 70% observed a single time. The biggest ten clones account for about 1.5% of the sample.

The chain is assembled from TRBV18 and TRBJ1-2, with TRBD1 matching 8 junction bases. This TCR derives from a human donor in good health. The sample consisted of PBMCs. DNA sequence: TGTGCCAGCTCCGCCGGGCAGGGGGCTGCCTATGGCTACACCTTC. This gives the protein CASSAGQGAAYGYTF.